This T cell receptor beta chain is drawn from a study of blood T cells in healthy people across ages. Study-level background: Capture by template switching was about one barcoded beta molecule per two T cells.

Each donor's blood draw was roughly 10 milliliters of peripheral blood. Trimming at V came to 6 bases and at J to 9 bases, leaving 11 bases not matched to a gene. The CDR3 extends over 13 amino acids. Germline lookup yields CDR1 SQVTM and CDR2 ANQGSEA. The use of a sample-barcoded 5' primer and a J-beta primer mix characterized a second PCR of 7 to 11 cycles. Per-sample output comprised a minimum of 2.5 million paired-end reads containing CDR3. TCRdb reprocessed the 5' RACE reads with MiXCR, giving one entry per CDR3 protein. The table lists over 500,000 distinct CDR3 sequences, approximately 52% of them singletons. Study-wide results and caveats: The study could not conclusively compare naive and antigen-experienced cells, given its unsorted PBMCs.

Regarding this clonotype: Its target is unknown.

This sequence originates from a woman older than 75 in good health. J is TRBJ2-1 and V is TRBV29-1; the match to TRBD1 covers 7 bases. The sequenced material came from blood. The CDR3 region is CSVETGERGEQFF. The CDR3 DNA follows: TGCAGCGTCGAAACAGGGGAGAGGGGTGAGCAGTTCTTC.